This T cell receptor beta chain was sequenced in a study of cytomegalovirus exposure and HLA in healthy donors. Study information: In an early release, HLA-typed donors contributed 90 million or so unique TCR sequences.

Healthy bone marrow donors made up the donors. In nominal health when sampled, donors likely had unrecorded immune exposures nonetheless. The primer mix had 60 Vbeta and 13 Jbeta primers. Assay: immunoSEQ multiplex PCR; the TCRdb copy retains only in-frame clones and omits some. The listing contains roughly 200,000 clones. Study-wide findings and caveats: Later findings reportedly placed an Asian-associated ancestry cluster below the roughly 700-donor mean for N-insertions.

Worth noting for this clone: Antigen: not known.

The germline V and J ends were trimmed by 4 bases and 0 bases, with 7 bases remaining between them. The CDR3 has 13 residues. In germline, CDR1 is LNHDA, CDR2 SQIVND (reference sequence). The origin of this receptor is a girl aged 2 to 10 in good health and CMV-seropositive. The source material was PBMCs. The chain is built from TRBV19 and TRBJ2-7, with unresolved D. CDR3 region: CASSSDSSYEQYF. The CDR3 nucleotides are TGTGCCAGTAGTAGTGACTCCTCCTACGAGCAGTACTTC.